The 18 T cell receptor beta chains listed next were all sequenced from one sample in a study of cytomegalovirus exposure and HLA in healthy donors. This PCR relied on a set of 60 Vbeta primers and 13 Jbeta primers. Assay: immunoSEQ multiplex PCR; the TCRdb copy retains only in-frame clones and omits some. The sample lists some 150,000 clones; around three quarters were seen once. The sequenced material came from PBMCs. These receptors were taken from a woman aged 50 to 60 in good health and CMV-seronegative.

The chain combines TRBV5-1 with TRBJ1-2; D not resolved. V shed 4 bases and J shed 6 bases, with 22 bases lying between them. The CDR3 spans 16 residues. Germline V gene data show CDR1 as SGHRS and CDR2 as YFSETQ. The CDR3 sequence: CASSQDPGPGVDGYTF. The CDR3 DNA is TGCGCCAGCAGCCAAGATCCCGGCCCCGGGGTCGATGGCTACACCTTC.

The chain's CDR3 is CASSLGAGVTEQYF. Here the CDR3 DNA reads TGTGCCAGCAGCTTGGGGGCGGGGGTGACGGAGCAGTACTTC. The V and J genes are TRBV11-2 and TRBJ2-7; D possibly corresponds to TRBD2 (7 bases). Trimming left V 3 bases short and J 7 bases short, with 16 bases between. This CDR3 has 14 residues. CDR1 and CDR2 from the germline V gene are SGHAT and FQNNGV.

This rearrangement joins TRBV13 to TRBJ1-2; 10 nucleotides match TRBD1. This CDR3 has 15 residues. The germline V gene encodes CDR1 PRHDT and CDR2 FYEKMQ (reference sequence). J gave up 2 bases and V 5 bases, and 5 bases lay outside the gene matches. The CDR3 sequence is CASSLTGGVNYGYTF. The DNA of the CDR3 is TGTGCCAGCAGCCTGACAGGGGGCGTAAACTATGGCTACACCTTC.

The V call is TRBV15, the J call TRBJ2-5; D possibly corresponds to TRBD1 (5 bases). From germline, CDR1 is LNHNV and CDR2 YYDKDF (reference sequence). V lost 3 bases, J lost 5 bases, and 13 bases lay in between. The CDR3 spans 14 residues. The CDR3 bases are TGTGCCACCAGCAGGTCCAGGGAAGGGGAGACCCAGTACTTC. Translating it yields CATSRSREGETQYF.

Only a few counts were recorded for this clone. V and J are TRBV7-2 and TRBJ2-4; a weak D match, TRBD2 (5 bases). Germline V gives CDR1 SGHTA, CDR2 FQGNSA. V was pared by 5 bases and J by 7 bases, with 6 bases between. The CDR3 has 11 amino acids. The CDR3 DNA follows: TGTGCCAGCAGCACGGGGAACATTCAGTACTTC. Protein sequence: CASSTGNIQYF. The whole variable domain, filled in from reference TRBV7-2 and TRBJ2-4, reads GAGVSQSPSNKVTEKGKDVELRCDPISGHTALYWYRQSLGQGLEFLIYFQGNSAPDKSGLPSDRFSAERTGGSVSTLTIQRTQQEDSAVYLCASSTGNIQYFGAGTRLSVL.

This clone has just a few counts. Its ends do not fully match the called genes, so a read error is possible. This chain links TRBV7-9 with TRBJ2-7; 11 bases match TRBD1. The germline gives CDR1 SEHNR, CDR2 FQNEAQ (reference sequence). The CDR3 totals 12 residues. In DNA form, the CDR3 reads TGTTCCAGCAGCGGGACAGGGGGTGAGCAGTACTTC. Its translation is CSSSGTGGEQYF.

This rearrangement joins TRBV11-3 to TRBJ2-1; 8 bases map to TRBD2. This CDR3 has 12 amino acids. Trimming removed 5 bases from V and 6 bases from J; junction bases left unmatched: 0. Germline CDR1 is SGHNT and CDR2 is YENEEA. The CDR3 sequence is CASSGTSNEQFF. The DNA of the CDR3 is TGTGCCAGCAGCGGGACTAGCAATGAGCAGTTCTTC.

The sample holds a few counts of this clone. The J gene is TRBJ1-1, the V gene TRBV30, with D possibly being TRBD1 (6 bases). V was shortened by 1 base and J by 6 bases, with 18 bases between the two germline ends. Germline CDR1 and CDR2: GTSNPN and SVGIG (reference sequence). The CDR3 extends over 15 amino acids. CDR3 coding DNA: TGTGCCTGGAGTGGCCCTTTCCTAGGGGGATCTGAAGCTTTCTTT. Its protein is CAWSGPFLGGSEAFF. The entire variable domain, with the rest obtained from reference TRBV30 and TRBJ1-1, is as follows: SQTIHQWPATLVQPVGSPLSLECTVEGTSNPNLYWYRQAAGRGLQLLFYSVGIGQISSEVPQNLSASRPQDRQFILSSKKLLLSDSGFYLCAWSGPFLGGSEAFFGQGTRLTVV.

This sequence joins TRBV5-6 and TRBJ2-7; D is perhaps TRBD1 (6 bases). The CDR3 runs 14 residues. Trimming shortened V by 0 bases and J by 3 bases, and 10 bases separated the two germline ends. Germline V gene data show CDR1 as SGHDT and CDR2 as YYEEEE. Here the CDR3 DNA reads TGTGCCAGCAGCTTGGGGACAGAAGACTACGAGCAGTACTTC. It yields the protein CASSLGTEDYEQYF.

The chain carries TRBV7-6 and TRBJ1-3; D is perhaps TRBD1 (6 bases). Trimming took 4 bases from V and 0 from J, leaving 16 bases between them. Germline V gene data show CDR1 as SGHVS and CDR2 as FNYEAQ. The CDR3 length is 17 residues. CDR3 DNA: TGTGCCAGCAGCTCCACGGGACACTTTTCCTCTGGAAACACCATATATTTT. Its protein is CASSSTGHFSSGNTIYF.

The chain is built from TRBV9 and TRBJ1-1; D gene unclear. Trimming took off 0 bases at V and 7 bases at J, with 10 bases between the two ends. CDR3 length equals 13 residues. Germline CDR1 and CDR2: SGDLS and YYNGEE. CDR3 nucleotides: TGTGCCAGCAGCGTAGGCCCAGAGGGTGAAGCTTTCTTT. Translating gives CASSVGPEGEAFF. Supplemented by reference TRBV9 and TRBJ1-1, the full variable domain reads DSGVTQTPKHLITATGQRVTLRCSPRSGDLSVYWYQQSLDQGLQFLIQYYNGEERAKGNILERFSAQQFPDLHSELNLSSLELGDSALYFCASSVGPEGEAFFGQGTRLTVV.

This chain links TRBV14 with TRBJ2-5; TRBD1 matches 7 bases. With 2 bases clipped from V and 5 bases from J, the junction kept 2 bases outside the gene matches. The CDR3 totals 13 residues. Germline CDR1 SGHDN, CDR2 FVKESK. This chain's CDR3 is CASSQRQGETQYF. The CDR3 nucleotides are TGTGCCAGCAGCCAAAGACAGGGTGAGACCCAGTACTTC.

The chain joins TRBV7-9 to TRBJ1-1; D not resolved. Germline V lookup: CDR1 SEHNR, CDR2 FQNEAQ (reference sequence). CDR3 length: 13 amino acids. V lost 3 bases and J lost 3, with 8 bases in between. The DNA for the CDR3 is TGTGCCAGCAGCTTCGCCCGGGACACTGAAGCTTTCTTT. Protein sequence: CASSFARDTEAFF. The full variable domain, with the rest looked up from reference TRBV7-9 and TRBJ1-1, is DTGVSQNPRHKITKRGQNVTFRCDPISEHNRLYWYRQTLGQGPEFLTYFQNEAQLEKSRLLSDRFSAERPKGSFSTLEIQRTEQGDSAMYLCASSFARDTEAFFGQGTRLTVV.

The chain recombines TRBV28 with TRBJ2-5; perhaps TRBD1 as D (5 bases). The J call is uncertain, as TRBJ2-7 better fits the DNA end. The CDR3 extends over 15 amino acids. Germline CDR1 and CDR2: MDHEN and SYDVKM. In nucleotides, the CDR3 is TGTGCCAGCAGTTCACAAAAGAGCCAGGGCTACGAGCAGTACTTC. Translated: CASSSQKSQGYEQYF.

The J gene is TRBJ1-5, the V gene TRBV7-2; TRBD1 matches 9 bases. With 5 bases clipped from V and 4 bases from J, the junction kept 3 bases outside the gene matches. CDR3 length: 14 residues. Germline loops: CDR1 SGHTA, CDR2 FQGNSA. The CDR3 coding sequence is TGTGCCAGCAGCCCCGACAGGGGGAATCAGCCCCAGCATTTT. Translation: CASSPDRGNQPQHF.

The table lists this clone with a few counts. V gene TRBV9 combines with J gene TRBJ1-6; no clear D gene. CDR1 and CDR2 (germline): SGDLS, YYNGEE. V dropped 0 bases and J dropped 9 bases, with 7 bases sitting between them. The CDR3 contains 13 residues. The CDR3 region is CASSVALASPLHF. The DNA for the CDR3 is TGTGCCAGCAGCGTAGCTCTGGCTTCACCCCTCCACTTT.

The V and J genes are TRBV19 and TRBJ2-1; 7 nucleotides line up with TRBD2. Germline assignment: CDR1 LNHDA and CDR2 SQIVND (reference sequence). With V trimmed by 5 bases and J by 6 bases, 7 bases remained unmatched. This CDR3 region has 14 residues. The CDR3 nucleotides read TGTGCCAGTAGTCCCTCCGGGGAGGGCAATGAGCAGTTCTTC. This translates into CASSPSGEGNEQFF.

This sequence joins TRBV6-5 and TRBJ2-1; TRBD2 agrees at 10 bases. The CDR3 contains 15 residues. Trimming cost V 5 bases and J 3 bases; bases outside gene matches: 4. The germline V gene encodes CDR1 MNHEY and CDR2 SVGAGI. The CDR3 nucleotides are TGTGCCAGCAGTAGCCCTAGCGGGAGCTACAATGAGCAGTTCTTC. It yields the protein CASSSPSGSYNEQFF.